The 30 T cell receptor beta chains listed next were all sequenced from one sample in a study of shared clonotypes between healthy human individuals. Assay: immunoSEQ multiplex PCR; the TCRdb copy retains only in-frame clones and omits some. The sample lists 2 million to 3 million clones, around 94% occurring once. Sequencing used naive CD4+ T cells sorted from blood. Subset here: CD45RA+ positively selected. The source is a young man in good health.

The rearrangement links TRBV6-1 to TRBJ2-4; 8 positions agree with TRBD1. This CDR3 has 16 amino acids. V lost 3 bases, J lost 0 bases, and 4 bases stayed unmatched. CDR1 and CDR2 from the germline V gene are MNHNS and SASEGT. CDR3 in DNA: TGTGCCAGCAGTGAGGACAGGGTGCTAGCCAAAAACATTCAGTACTTC. This gives the protein CASSEDRVLAKNIQYF.

The chain has TRBV7-8 and TRBJ2-2; maybe TRBD1 (6 bases). The CDR3 runs to 13 residues. The V end was cut by 3 bases, the J end by 5 bases, with 7 bases between. Germline V gene sequence: CDR1 SGHVS, CDR2 FQNEAQ. The CDR3, as DNA: TGTGCCAGCAGCTTCCAGGGGACCGGGGAGCTGTTTTTT. Translation: CASSFQGTGELFF.

V and J are TRBV5-4 and TRBJ1-4, with D maybe TRBD1 (6 bases). There are 14 residues in the CDR3. Germline V CDR1 and CDR2: SGHNT, YYREEE (reference sequence). Trimming shortened V by 2 bases and J by 8 bases, and 13 bases separated the two germline ends. CDR3 nucleotide sequence: TGTGCCAGCAGCTTCGCAGGGGATGGGGAAAAACTGTTTTTT. Protein product: CASSFAGDGEKLFF.

The chain combines TRBV5-1 with TRBJ2-7, with 7 nucleotides matching TRBD1. Trimming took 4 bases from V and 6 from J; bases not matched to a gene: 7. The CDR3 runs to 13 residues. Germline V gene lookup returns CDR1 SGHRS and CDR2 YFSETQ. The CDR3 DNA is TGCGCCAGCAGCCTTGGGACAGTGGGCGAGCAGTACTTC. It yields the protein CASSLGTVGEQYF.

This clone occurred once. The V call is TRBV28, the J call TRBJ2-1, with D uncertain. The CDR3 totals 16 residues. From germline, CDR1 is MDHEN and CDR2 SYDVKM. Trimming pared 2 bases from V and 0 bases from J, leaving 11 bases between. The DNA of the CDR3 is TGTGCCAGCAGTTTAAAATTAGCAGGCTCCTACAATGAGCAGTTCTTC. This sequence encodes CASSLKLAGSYNEQFF.

Remarks on this clone: Other DNA sequences in the same sample also yield this CDR3. The rearrangement links TRBV5-1 to TRBJ1-4; D possibly corresponds to TRBD1 (5 bases). Germline V gene data show CDR1 as SGHRS and CDR2 as YFSETQ. V gave up 0 bases and J gave up 0 bases, with 9 bases separating them. This CDR3 region has 16 residues. The chain's CDR3 is CASSLGGSATNEKLFF. DNA of the CDR3: TGCGCCAGCAGCTTGGGGGGGAGTGCAACTAATGAAAAACTGTTTTTT.

V usage is TRBV5-1 and J usage is TRBJ2-3, with 13 positions matching TRBD2. V was pared by 2 bases and J by 7 bases, with 4 bases of the junction left unmatched. CDR1 and CDR2 from the germline V gene are SGHRS and YFSETQ. This CDR3 region has 15 residues. For the CDR3, the DNA is TGCGCCAGCAGCTTACGGACTAGCGGGAGTAATACGCAGTATTTT. Encoded protein: CASSLRTSGSNTQYF.

V and J are TRBV10-2 and TRBJ2-1; D call uncertain. This CDR3 region has 15 residues. V was shortened by 2 bases and J by 2 bases, with 10 bases between the two germline ends. Germline-derived CDR1 and CDR2 are WSHSY and SAAADI. The CDR3 nucleotides read TGCGCCAGCAGTGAGGTTCTGCTCGCCTACAATGAGCAGTTCTTC. It translates to CASSEVLLAYNEQFF.

The chain is built from TRBV30 and TRBJ1-1; D gene unclear. V was trimmed by 2 bases and J by 4 bases, leaving 11 bases between them. The CDR3 consists of 13 residues. Germline V lookup: CDR1 GTSNPN, CDR2 SVGIG (reference sequence). In DNA form, the CDR3 reads TGTGCCTGGAGTTTTCGCATAGGCACTGAAGCTTTCTTT. Its translation: CAWSFRIGTEAFF.

This clone was counted a single time. The chain is built from TRBV5-8 and TRBJ1-4; no reliable D call. Germline CDR1 SGHTS, CDR2 YDEGEE. This CDR3 contains 15 residues. The V end lost 0 bases, the J end lost 10 bases, and 16 bases lay between the germline ends. CDR3 loop: CASSLASLLSGKLFF. DNA for the CDR3: TGTGCCAGCAGCTTGGCCTCTCTACTTAGTGGAAAACTGTTTTTT.

CDR3 in amino acids: CAWSSQLERANEQFF. Written as DNA, the CDR3 is TGTGCCTGGAGTTCCCAACTAGAGAGGGCTAATGAGCAGTTCTTC. The chain combines TRBV30 with TRBJ2-1, with a tentative D call TRBD2 (5 bases). Trimming stripped 2 bases from V and 7 bases from J, with 18 bases between. The CDR3 is made up of 15 amino acids. Looked up from germline, CDR1 is GTSNPN and CDR2 is SVGIG (reference sequence). The entire variable domain, with the rest obtained from reference TRBV30 and TRBJ2-1, is as follows: SQTIHQWPATLVQPVGSPLSLECTVEGTSNPNLYWYRQAAGRGLQLLFYSVGIGQISSEVPQNLSASRPQDRQFILSSKKLLLSDSGFYLCAWSSQLERANEQFFGPGTRLTVL.

V usage is TRBV19 and J usage is TRBJ2-4; D ambiguous. CDR1 and CDR2 (germline): LNHDA, SQIVND (reference sequence). The CDR3 spans 13 residues. V lost 4 bases to trimming and J lost 4 bases, with 8 bases between them. CDR3 region: CASSTTPKNIQYF. The CDR3 DNA sequence: TGTGCCAGTAGTACGACACCTAAAAACATTCAGTACTTC.

The rearrangement links TRBV29-1 to TRBJ2-1; the D gene is possibly TRBD1 (6 bases). The CDR3 loop spans 16 amino acids. V lost 6 bases and J 1 base, leaving 19 bases between the germline ends. Germline lookup yields CDR1 SQVTM and CDR2 ANQGSEA. CDR3 protein: CSVVQGIGGSYNEQFF. The CDR3 nucleotides are TGCAGCGTCGTACAGGGTATTGGTGGGTCCTACAATGAGCAGTTCTTC.

This clone came up a few times. This sequence joins TRBV25-1 and TRBJ1-1; D uncertain. Trimming pared 2 bases from V and 0 bases from J, leaving 4 bases between. Germline V gene lookup returns CDR1 MGHDK and CDR2 SYGVNS. The CDR3 is made up of 13 amino acids. The CDR3 DNA reads TGTGCCAGCAGTGAACAAGTGAACACTGAAGCTTTCTTT. Translation gives CASSEQVNTEAFF.

The chain is built from TRBV4-3 and TRBJ1-2; maybe TRBD1 (6 bases). Germline loops: CDR1 LGHNA, CDR2 YSLEER. The CDR3 consists of 14 residues. V lost 0 bases and J lost 6, with 11 bases in between. CDR3 residues: CASSQDMGGNGYTF. CDR3 coding DNA: TGCGCCAGCAGCCAAGATATGGGGGGCAATGGCTACACCTTC.

This clone appeared a single time. The CDR3 coding sequence is TGCAGCGTGCGCGGGACTAGCGGGGTGGGCAAAAACATTCAGTACTTC. This gives the protein CSVRGTSGVGKNIQYF. The rearrangement joins TRBV29-1 to TRBJ2-4, with 13 nucleotides matching TRBD2. The V gene's germline CDR1 is SQVTM and CDR2 ANQGSEA. The CDR3 contains 16 residues. With V trimmed by 6 bases and J by 3 bases, 8 bases remained unmatched.

This sequence joins TRBV2 and TRBJ1-4, with TRBD1 identical over 9 bases. The V segment lost 4 bases and the J segment 7 bases; nucleotides outside the gene matches: 7. Per germline, CDR1 SNHLY and CDR2 FYNNEI. This CDR3 contains 15 residues. This CDR3 reads CASSVFGQGFEKLFF. The CDR3 region has the DNA TGTGCCAGCAGTGTTTTCGGACAGGGGTTTGAAAAACTGTTTTTT.

A few counts support this clone. The chain has TRBV2 and TRBJ1-2; D possibly corresponds to TRBD1 (6 bases). CDR3 length: 14 residues. V dropped 5 bases and J dropped 6 bases, with 16 bases sitting between them. CDR1 and CDR2 from the germline V gene are SNHLY and FYNNEI. The CDR3 nucleotides read TGTGCCAGCAGTAAGGGACAAGGGGCAGATGGCTACACCTTC. Translating it yields CASSKGQGADGYTF. Based on the CDR3 plus reference TRBV2 and TRBJ1-2, the full variable domain is EPEVTQTPSHQVTQMGQEVILRCVPISNHLYFYWYRQILGQKVEFLVSFYNNEISEKSEIFDDQFSVERPDGSNFTLKIRSTKLEDSAMYFCASSKGQGADGYTFGSGTRLTVV.

About this clone: In the same sample, other DNA sequences code for this CDR3. The J gene is TRBJ2-3, the V gene TRBV7-2; D is perhaps TRBD2 (6 bases). Per germline, CDR1 SGHTA and CDR2 FQGNSA. CDR3 length equals 14 residues. Trimming took off 5 bases at V and 3 bases at J, with 12 bases between the two ends. The DNA of the CDR3 is TGTGCCAGCAGCCTGACTAGGGGTACAGATACGCAGTATTTT. Its translation: CASSLTRGTDTQYF. The complete variable domain, with remaining parts taken from reference TRBV7-2 and TRBJ2-3, reads GAGVSQSPSNKVTEKGKDVELRCDPISGHTALYWYRQSLGQGLEFLIYFQGNSAPDKSGLPSDRFSAERTGGSVSTLTIQRTQQEDSAVYLCASSLTRGTDTQYFGPGTRLTVL.

This clone came up once. The chain carries TRBV5-4 and TRBJ2-3; 11 bases agree with TRBD2. Germline assignment: CDR1 SGHNT and CDR2 YYREEE (reference sequence). V lost 1 base to trimming and J lost 1 base; unmatched junction nucleotides: 5. The CDR3 spans 17 residues. The CDR3 reads CASSLLLAGGGTDTQYF. CDR3 DNA: TGTGCCAGCAGCTTGCTGCTAGCGGGGGGAGGCACAGATACGCAGTATTTT.

This chain joins TRBV25-1 and TRBJ1-2; no reliable D call. The CDR3 covers 13 residues. V was pared by 8 bases and J by 3 bases, with 13 bases between. Germline values: CDR1 MGHDK, CDR2 SYGVNS. As DNA, the CDR3 is TGTGCCAGCTCTGAGAGAGGGTACTATGGCTACACCTTC. Protein product: CASSERGYYGYTF.

The rearrangement uses TRBV18 and TRBJ2-7; D unresolved. The germline V gene encodes CDR1 KGHSH and CDR2 LQKENI. The CDR3 loop spans 15 amino acids. V shed 1 base and J shed 2 bases, with 12 bases lying between them. This chain's CDR3 is CASSPRLGNAYEQYF. As DNA, the CDR3 is TGTGCCAGCTCACCACGCCTCGGCAATGCCTACGAGCAGTACTTC.

This chain joins TRBV6-5 and TRBJ2-7; D gene uncertain. Germline V gene data show CDR1 as MNHEY and CDR2 as SVGAGI. The CDR3 consists of 13 residues. Trimming took 7 bases from V and 5 from J, leaving 15 bases between them. CDR3 sequence: CASKFNSAHEQYF. The CDR3 bases are TGTGCCAGCAAGTTCAATAGTGCCCACGAGCAGTACTTC.

This chain links TRBV7-6 with TRBJ2-7; no clear D gene. V dropped 1 base and J dropped 4 bases, with 26 bases sitting between them. Looked up from germline, CDR1 is SGHVS and CDR2 is FNYEAQ. CDR3 length: 19 residues. The CDR3 reads CASSLGLYYSGVGDYEQYF. The CDR3 bases are TGTGCCAGCAGCTTAGGGCTATATTATAGTGGGGTTGGCGATTACGAGCAGTACTTC.

Concerning this clone: The sample has other DNA sequences that encode this CDR3 too. The rearrangement joins TRBV2 to TRBJ2-3; D is ambiguous. Germline values: CDR1 SNHLY, CDR2 FYNNEI. Trimming pared 4 bases from V and 2 bases from J, leaving 10 bases between. The CDR3 contains 14 residues. CDR3: CASSVTGSTDTQYF. In DNA, the CDR3 is TGTGCCAGCAGTGTCACCGGTTCCACAGATACGCAGTATTTT.

This chain connects TRBV9 to TRBJ2-1, with TRBD2 identical over 13 bases. The CDR3 length is 18 residues. CDR1 is SGDLS, CDR2 YYNGEE, per germline. V lost 0 bases to trimming and J lost 1 base; unmatched junction nucleotides: 4. The CDR3 DNA follows: TGTGCCAGCAGCGTAGGACTAGCGGGGGGTAGTTCCTACAATGAGCAGTTCTTC. It yields the protein CASSVGLAGGSSYNEQFF.

Remarks on this clone: Other DNA sequences of this sample code for an identical CDR3. The chain couples TRBV21-1 to TRBJ2-1. TRBV21-1 is a pseudogene. The CDR3 is made up of 15 amino acids. The CDR3 sequence is CASSKRKSSYNEQFF. The CDR3 nucleotides read TGTGCCAGCAGCAAACGCAAAAGCTCCTACAATGAGCAGTTCTTC.

The chain recombines TRBV28 with TRBJ2-1, with D hard to call. Germline CDR1 MDHEN, CDR2 SYDVKM. The CDR3 extends over 13 amino acids. V was shortened by 1 base and J by 7 bases, with 8 bases between the two germline ends. The chain's CDR3 is CASSLYPSNEQFF. As DNA, the CDR3 is TGTGCCAGCAGTTTATACCCCTCGAATGAGCAGTTCTTC.

V gene TRBV5-1 combines with J gene TRBJ1-1; a possible D gene is TRBD1 (6 bases). V lost 0 bases and J lost 4, with 13 bases in between. The CDR3 is made up of 15 amino acids. Per the germline V gene, CDR1 is SGHRS and CDR2 is YFSETQ. CDR3 region: CASSLATRGSTEAFF. CDR3 coding DNA: TGCGCCAGCAGCTTGGCCACCAGGGGTTCCACTGAAGCTTTCTTT.

This sequence joins TRBV6-1 and TRBJ2-2; the D gene is possibly TRBD1 (7 bases). The germline CDR1 and CDR2 sequences are MNHNS and SASEGT. The CDR3 contains 16 residues. Trimming removed 2 bases from V and 5 bases from J, with 15 bases in between. In DNA form, the CDR3 reads TGTGCCAGCAGTGAATGGGCAGGGGGACTTACCGGGGAGCTGTTTTTT. Translation: CASSEWAGGLTGELFF.